This T cell receptor beta chain was obtained from a study of OX40 agonist ivuxolimab in advanced cancers. Germline V gene lookup returns CDR1 SGHDT and CDR2 YYEEEE. The CDR3 runs to 14 residues. V lost 4 bases and J 8 bases, leaving 16 bases between the germline ends. General study findings and limits: Among T cells, CD8+ cells averaged more expanded clones than CD4+ cells. In the 0.1 to 3.0 mg/kg range, CD4+ and CD8+ blood T cells had expanded clonally by week 6.

Produced via immunoSEQ multiplex PCR; TCRdb's table is partial and in-frame only. The sample holds roughly 73,000 clones; roughly 91% are singletons and the top ten take around 2.6%. This clone was observed a single time. Its cognate antigen is unknown. The TCR comes from an adult with an advanced solid tumor such as melanoma, head and neck, liver or kidney cancer. The chain is built from TRBV5-6 and TRBJ2-1; D gene unclear. The source was CD4+ or CD8+ T cells sorted from blood, collected in a trial of the OX40 agonist ivuxolimab. CDR3 bases: TGTGCCAGCAGCCCCACTATTGGGCTGGATGAGCAGTTCTTC. It yields the protein CASSPTIGLDEQFF.